A single sample gave rise to the 29 T cell receptor beta chains below, sequenced in a study of blood T cell repertoires in COVID-19 (dated by TCRdb to about 2020). Libraries were constructed by the immunoSEQ multiplex PCR assay. This is the immuneACCESS table as TCRdb keeps it, with only in-frame sequences that have V and J called. A part of the clones is gone; compared with another copy, unresolved V genes explain less than half, and the rest is unexplained. Here the sample has some 140,000 clones; more than 75% occur a single time. 10% to 15% of the sample goes to the ten largest clones. The source material was peripheral blood. The origin of the receptors is a man at least 80 years old with acute or convalescent COVID-19.

The rearrangement uses TRBV5-4 and TRBJ2-7, with 8 bases that match TRBD2. Germline CDR1 reads SGHNT; CDR2 reads YYREEE (reference sequence). The length of the CDR3 is 16 residues. V was clipped by 3 bases and J by 1 base; unmatched bases: 9. CDR3 sequence: CASSSRVAGLSYEQYF. DNA of the CDR3: TGTGCCAGCAGCTCTCGGGTAGCGGGGTTATCCTACGAGCAGTACTTC. Based on the CDR3 plus reference TRBV5-4 and TRBJ2-7, the full variable domain is ETGVTQSPTHLIKTRGQQVTLRCSSQSGHNTVSWYQQALGQGPQFIFQYYREEENGRGNFPPRFSGLQFPNYSSELNVNALELDDSALYLCASSSRVAGLSYEQYFGPGTRLTVT.

In DNA form, the CDR3 reads TGTGCCAGCAGCCCCGGGACTAGCGACACAGATACGCAGTATTTT. Its protein product is CASSPGTSDTDTQYF. This rearrangement joins TRBV7-9 to TRBJ2-3; the match to TRBD2 covers 10 bases. V lost 5 bases to trimming and J lost 2 bases; unmatched junction nucleotides: 4. Germline lookup yields CDR1 SEHNR and CDR2 FQNEAQ (reference sequence). The CDR3 is made up of 15 amino acids.

This chain connects TRBV28 to TRBJ1-6; D is ambiguous. Trimming stripped 3 bases from V and 0 bases from J, with 6 bases between. The CDR3 runs 15 residues. Germline values: CDR1 MDHEN, CDR2 SYDVKM. The DNA of the CDR3 is TGTGCCAGCAGTTTCGGGAGCTCCTATAATTCACCCCTCCACTTT. Amino acids: CASSFGSSYNSPLHF.

CDR3 bases: TGTGCCAGCAGTCGCGGACAGGTCTATAATTCACCCCTCCACTTT. Amino acids: CASSRGQVYNSPLHF. V usage is TRBV6-2 or TRBV6-3 and J usage is TRBJ1-6; the match to TRBD1 covers 7 bases. This CDR3 comprises 15 residues. With 5 bases clipped from V and 3 bases from J, the junction kept 4 bases outside the gene matches. Germline CDR1 and CDR2: MNHEY and SVGEGT.

The rearrangement joins TRBV6-5 to TRBJ2-3; a weak D match, TRBD1 (7 bases). Germline assignment: CDR1 MNHEY and CDR2 SVGAGI. This CDR3 contains 16 residues. The V and J ends lost 2 bases and 6 bases respectively, with 18 bases between them. DNA of the CDR3: TGTGCCAGCAGTTACAAATTCCAGGGGGGTTTCGATACGCAGTATTTT. It encodes CASSYKFQGGFDTQYF.

The gene calls are TRBV6-6 and TRBJ2-7; 7 bases are a match to TRBD1. This CDR3 is built from 13 residues. Germline V CDR1 and CDR2: MNHNY, SVGAGI (reference sequence). Trimming removed 8 bases from V and 3 bases from J; junction bases left unmatched: 7. CDR3: CASGRDSIYEQYF. As DNA, the CDR3 is TGTGCCAGCGGCAGGGACAGCATCTACGAGCAGTACTTC.

This clone was counted a few times. The V call is TRBV3-1 (or the pseudogene TRBV3-2), the J call TRBJ1-5, with no clear D. Trimming stripped 1 base from V and 8 bases from J, with 18 bases between. In germline, CDR1 is LGHDT, CDR2 YNNKEL (reference sequence). The CDR3 covers 16 residues. The DNA of the CDR3 is TGTGCCAGCAGCCAAGGGGCGTACAGCTCGATCAAGCCCCAGCATTTT. This gives the protein CASSQGAYSSIKPQHF.

CDR3 sequence reads: CASSKFRQGKETQYF. As DNA, the CDR3 is TGTGCCAGCAGCAAATTCCGCCAGGGGAAGGAGACCCAGTACTTC. The chain combines TRBV21-1 with TRBJ2-5; the DNA was not used to check the table's D call, TRBD1. TRBV21-1 is recorded as a pseudogene. There are 15 residues in the CDR3.

This clone came up once. The rearrangement joins TRBV4-2 to TRBJ1-2; maybe TRBD1 (6 bases). This CDR3 has 12 amino acids. Trimming stripped 7 bases from V and 1 base from J, with 7 bases between. Germline V gene lookup returns CDR1 LGHNA and CDR2 YNFKEQ. This chain's CDR3 is CASMTGNYGYTF. The CDR3 DNA sequence: TGTGCCAGCATGACAGGTAACTATGGCTACACCTTC.

The J gene is TRBJ1-2, the V gene TRBV27, with 10 bases lining up with TRBD1. The CDR3 loop spans 16 amino acids. V lost 6 bases and J lost 6; bases outside the gene matches: 13. Germline CDR1 and CDR2: MNHEY and SMNVEV (reference sequence). The CDR3 DNA reads TGTGCCAGCAGCGTAGTACGTCCGGGACAGGGGAATGGCTACACCTTC. Encoded protein: CASSVVRPGQGNGYTF.

V usage is TRBV7-2 and J usage is TRBJ2-2; D gene uncertain. Per germline, CDR1 SGHTA and CDR2 FQGNSA. This CDR3 is 14 amino acids long. V lost 3 bases to trimming and J lost 5 bases, with 10 bases between them. The DNA for the CDR3 is TGTGCCAGCAGCTTCTCCGGGTGGACCGGGGAGCTGTTTTTT. The encoded protein is CASSFSGWTGELFF.

The J gene is TRBJ2-2, the V gene TRBV4-3; D is ambiguous. V gave up 1 base and J gave up 9 bases, with 9 bases separating them. The CDR3 is 13 amino acids. Germline values: CDR1 LGHNA, CDR2 YSLEER. This CDR3 is CASSQAGAWELFF. DNA for the CDR3: TGCGCCAGCAGCCAAGCAGGCGCGTGGGAGCTGTTTTTT.

This sequence joins TRBV18 and TRBJ1-1; 8 bases map to TRBD1. With V trimmed by 1 base and J by 8 bases, 9 bases remained unmatched. CDR1 and CDR2 from the germline V gene are KGHSH and LQKENI. CDR3 length equals 15 residues. The CDR3 nucleotides are TGTGCCAGCTCACCACAAACAGGGGGTACGTACGAAGCTTTCTTT. Protein: CASSPQTGGTYEAFF.

CDR3: CASTPQPNQPQHF. In DNA, the CDR3 is TGTGCCAGCACCCCACAACCCAATCAGCCCCAGCATTTT. V is TRBV28 and J is TRBJ1-5; no firm D call. The germline V gene encodes CDR1 MDHEN and CDR2 SYDVKM. V gave up 7 bases and J gave up 3 bases, with 10 bases separating them. CDR3 length equals 13 residues.

The chain recombines TRBV18 with TRBJ2-7; 11 positions match TRBD2. The germline gives CDR1 KGHSH, CDR2 LQKENI. V shed 2 bases and J 6 bases; nucleotides not matched to a gene: 6. The length of the CDR3 is 15 residues. CDR3 protein: CASSPVAGGTTEQYF. The CDR3 DNA sequence: TGTGCCAGCTCACCAGTAGCGGGGGGGACGACCGAGCAGTACTTC.

The rearrangement links TRBV5-6 to TRBJ2-1; 8 bases align to TRBD2. Germline-derived CDR1 and CDR2 are SGHDT and YYEEEE. CDR3 length: 18 residues. V shed 0 bases, J shed 0 bases, and the junction held 8 bases outside the gene matches. CDR3 nucleotide sequence: TGTGCCAGCAGCTTGGGGGCCGGGGGGGCGAGCTCCTACAATGAGCAGTTCTTC. Translated: CASSLGAGGASSYNEQFF.

This chain links TRBV7-9 with TRBJ1-1, with 7 nucleotides matching TRBD1. There are 16 residues in the CDR3. CDR1 SEHNR and CDR2 FQNEAQ come from the germline V gene (reference sequence). The V segment lost 4 bases and the J segment 3 bases; nucleotides outside the gene matches: 11. In DNA, the CDR3 is TGTGCCAGCAGCTCCGACAGGGTTGATCGGGACACTGAAGCTTTCTTT. Its protein product is CASSSDRVDRDTEAFF.

This chain connects TRBV28 to TRBJ1-2; 10 nucleotides match TRBD1. Germline CDR1 and CDR2: MDHEN and SYDVKM. The CDR3 spans 15 residues. J was trimmed by 8 bases and V by 5 bases; bases with no gene match: 11. The CDR3 protein is CASSLTGTGERGYTF. For the CDR3, the DNA is TGTGCCAGCAGTCTGACCGGGACAGGGGAGCGAGGCTACACCTTC.

The genes are TRBV11-2 and TRBJ1-1; unclear D gene. In germline, CDR1 is SGHAT, CDR2 FQNNGV. The CDR3 is 15 residues long. Between the trimmed V and J ends, which lost 5 bases and 2 bases, there was a span of 15 bases. The CDR3 here is CASSPSRVVNTEAFF. DNA for the CDR3: TGTGCCAGCAGCCCCTCGCGGGTAGTAAACACTGAAGCTTTCTTT.

The V gene is TRBV5-4, the J gene TRBJ2-7; 7 bases agree with TRBD2. The CDR3 length is 13 residues. The V and J ends lost 1 base and 7 bases, in that order; junction bases with no gene match: 5. Germline values: CDR1 SGHNT, CDR2 YYREEE (reference sequence). CDR3 sequence reads: CASSLRPGGEQYF. The CDR3 nucleotides read TGTGCCAGCAGCTTGAGGCCCGGGGGGGAGCAGTACTTC.

This clone was recorded once. The chain joins TRBV6-5 to TRBJ1-2; the D is unclear. The V and J ends lost 7 bases and 4 bases respectively, with 7 bases between them. Germline values: CDR1 MNHEY, CDR2 SVGAGI. CDR3 length: 11 amino acids. CDR3 sequence reads: CASTAGYGYTF. In DNA form, the CDR3 reads TGTGCCAGCACGGCAGGCTATGGCTACACCTTC.

V usage is TRBV18 and J usage is TRBJ1-4; 9 nucleotides line up with TRBD1. Germline V gives CDR1 KGHSH, CDR2 LQKENI. The V and J ends lost 3 bases and 8 bases, in that order; junction bases with no gene match: 4. This CDR3 region has 14 residues. As DNA, the CDR3 is TGTGCCAGCTCACCGGCAACAGGGGGCGAAAAACTGTTTTTT. It codes for CASSPATGGEKLFF.

J is TRBJ1-1 and V is TRBV29-1; D remains unclear. V lost 6 bases to trimming and J lost 0 bases, with 17 bases between them. The length of the CDR3 is 15 residues. The germline V gene has CDR1 SQVTM and CDR2 ANQGSEA. CDR3 DNA sequence: TGCAGCGTGATGACTATCTCAACAATGAACACTGAAGCTTTCTTT. Its protein product is CSVMTISTMNTEAFF. The variable domain in full, with the rest retrieved from reference TRBV29-1 and TRBJ1-1, is SAVISQKPSRDICQRGTSLTIQCQVDSQVTMMFWYRQQPGQSLTLIATANQGSEATYESGFVIDKFPISRPNLTFSTLTVSNMSPEDSSIYLCSVMTISTMNTEAFFGQGTRLTVV.

The sample holds many counts of this clone. This chain links TRBV2 with TRBJ1-3, with 7 positions matching TRBD1. V trimming: 4 bases; J trimming: 0 bases; junction bases outside the gene matches: 6. The CDR3 runs 16 residues. From germline, CDR1 is SNHLY and CDR2 FYNNEI. The CDR3 region has the DNA TGTGCCAGCAGTGCTGAAGGGGGCGGCTCTGGAAACACCATATATTTT. Its protein is CASSAEGGGSGNTIYF. Looking up the rest from reference TRBV2 and TRBJ1-3 gives the full variable domain: EPEVTQTPSHQVTQMGQEVILRCVPISNHLYFYWYRQILGQKVEFLVSFYNNEISEKSEIFDDQFSVERPDGSNFTLKIRSTKLEDSAMYFCASSAEGGGSGNTIYFGEGSWLTVV.

The rearrangement uses TRBV5-6 and TRBJ2-6, with TRBD1 as a possible D gene (6 bases). Germline lookup yields CDR1 SGHDT and CDR2 YYEEEE. Trimming left V 4 bases short and J 2 bases short, with 7 bases between. CDR3 length equals 14 residues. The CDR3 DNA reads TGTGCCAGCAGCCAGGGGCCTGGGGCCAACGTCCTGACTTTC. The encoded protein is CASSQGPGANVLTF. Full variable domain (outside the CDR3, taken from reference TRBV5-6 and TRBJ2-6): DAGVTQSPTHLIKTRGQQVTLRCSPKSGHDTVSWYQQALGQGPQFIFQYYEEEERQRGNFPDRFSGHQFPNYSSELNVNALLLGDSALYLCASSQGPGANVLTFGAGSRLTVL.

The chain employs TRBV28 and TRBJ1-2, with TRBD1 matching over 7 bases. The junction had 4 bases not matched to a gene; V was cut back by 8 bases and J by 4 bases. The germline CDR1 and CDR2 sequences are MDHEN and SYDVKM. The CDR3 runs 12 residues. CDR3 DNA: TGTGCCAGCGAGACAGGGTCCTATGGCTACACCTTC. Translation: CASETGSYGYTF.

CDR3 DNA sequence: TGCGCCACCCAGCCTAGCGGACCGATGTCCTACAATGAGCAGTTCTTC. This gives the protein CATQPSGPMSYNEQFF. The chain carries TRBV5-1 and TRBJ2-1, with 7 positions matching TRBD2. CDR3 length equals 16 residues. Germline V gives CDR1 SGHRS, CDR2 YFSETQ. Losses at the gene ends were 9 bases for V and 1 base for J; bases not matched to a gene: 13.

The chain joins TRBV29-1 to TRBJ1-4; tentatively, D is TRBD1 (6 bases). There are 14 residues in the CDR3. Trimming pared 3 bases from V and 8 bases from J, leaving 16 bases between. Germline CDR1 SQVTM, CDR2 ANQGSEA. The CDR3 nucleotides read TGCAGCGTTGAGTCGCCAGGGGCAGGGGAAAAACTGTTTTTT. This codes for CSVESPGAGEKLFF.

The genes are TRBV19 and TRBJ1-6; TRBD1 aligns across 11 bases. CDR1 is LNHDA and CDR2 is SQIVND in the germline V gene (reference sequence). V shed 4 bases, J shed 14 bases, and the junction held 4 bases outside the gene matches. CDR3 length: 13 residues. DNA of the CDR3: TGTGCCAGTAGTAACCGGGACAGGGGGGCCCTCCACTTT. Translating gives CASSNRDRGALHF.